These T cell receptor beta chains were read from a single sample in a study of CD8 T cells in Susac syndrome. Via MiXCR, TCRdb re-called the immunoSEQ multiplex PCR reads, giving one row per CDR3 protein. Of about 120,000 distinct CDR3 sequences in the sample, around 92% are singletons; the top ten hold over 0.1%. Sequenced: CD8+ T cells from PBMCs. The receptors shown here come from a human donor in good health. CDR3s include the opening cysteine and the closing phenylalanine or tryptophan.

CDR3,length,V,J
CASSWGSNTGELFF,14,TRBV5-1,TRBJ2-2
CAISSPLEEQFF,12,TRBV10-3,TRBJ2-1
CASRFRLLAGVANEQFF,17,TRBV5-1,TRBJ2-1
CASRNRGWNYEQYF,14,TRBV6-2/TRBV6-3,TRBJ2-7
CSVEENTEAFF,11,TRBV29-1,TRBJ1-1
CASSLASGGFSGDEQFF,17,TRBV5-4,TRBJ2-1
CASSIGTHYGYTF,13,TRBV19,TRBJ1-2
CASSALSGGSTTEAFF,16,TRBV11-2,TRBJ1-1
CASNQGWALGEAFF,14,TRBV19,TRBJ1-1
CASRSGQGEQYF,12,TRBV7-9,TRBJ2-7
CASSWGGQETQYF,13,TRBV7-2,TRBJ2-5
CASSRQGEGLETQYF,15,TRBV28,TRBJ2-5
CASSLPVTGGRNIQYF,16,TRBV19,TRBJ2-4
CSVGFNRPGQGALYEQYF,18,TRBV29-1,TRBJ2-7